Presented here are 24 T cell receptor beta chains from one specimen sequenced in a study of shared clonotypes between healthy human individuals. Produced via immunoSEQ multiplex PCR; TCRdb's table is partial and in-frame only. Here the sample spans 950,000 to 1,300,000 clones, more than 65% being singletons. The sample comprised memory CD4+ T cells sorted from blood. Subset of the sample: CD45RA-negative fraction. These receptors all come from a man between 18 and 35 years old in good health.

The CDR3 nucleotides are TGCGCCAGCAGCTCACTAGCGGGGTCTAGTAGCTCCTACAATGAGCAGTTCTTC. Translating gives CASSSLAGSSSSYNEQFF. V is TRBV5-1 and J is TRBJ2-1; 10 nucleotides align to TRBD2. The CDR3 is 18 amino acids. The V segment lost 3 bases and the J segment 0 bases; nucleotides outside the gene matches: 9. Germline assignment: CDR1 SGHRS and CDR2 YFSETQ.

This clone was seen a handful of times. CDR3 nucleotide sequence: TGTGCCAGCAGTTACTACGGGGGGAACACTGAAGCTTTCTTT. The encoded protein is CASSYYGGNTEAFF. The V gene is TRBV6-5, the J gene TRBJ1-1, with a possible D match to TRBD1 (5 bases). The CDR3 runs to 14 residues. CDR1 is MNHEY and CDR2 is SVGAGI in the germline V gene. Trimming cost V 1 base and J 1 base, with 7 bases left between them.

The chain links TRBV7-2 to TRBJ2-1; D may correspond to TRBD1 or TRBD2 (6 bases each). V lost 7 bases, J lost 6 bases, and 10 bases lay in between. In germline, CDR1 is SGHTA, CDR2 FQGNSA. CDR3 length: 12 amino acids. The CDR3, as DNA: TGTGCCAGCAAGGGGGGTGGCAATGAGCAGTTCTTC. This codes for CASKGGGNEQFF.

This clone showed up just a few times. The rearrangement links TRBV4-1 to TRBJ1-6; D uncertain. V lost 0 bases to trimming and J lost 14 bases, with 11 bases between them. Germline CDR1 reads MGHRA; CDR2 reads YSYEKL. This CDR3 has 13 amino acids. The CDR3: CASSQDPGLALHF. The CDR3 DNA follows: TGCGCCAGCAGCCAAGACCCTGGGTTGGCCCTCCACTTT.

This clone was detected once. The J gene is TRBJ2-3, the V gene TRBV5-8, with 8 nucleotides matching TRBD2. V lost 5 bases and J lost 5; bases outside the gene matches: 7. The CDR3 runs to 14 residues. Germline-derived CDR1 and CDR2 are SGHTS and YDEGEE. CDR3 amino acids: CASRASGRGDTQYF. CDR3 nucleotides: TGTGCCAGCAGGGCGAGCGGGAGAGGAGATACGCAGTATTTT.

CDR3: CASSLLTAGTGELFF. In DNA, the CDR3 is TGTGCCAGCAGCTTACTAACGGCGGGCACCGGGGAGCTGTTTTTT. This chain links TRBV11-2 with TRBJ2-2, with D perhaps matching TRBD2 (5 bases). V was trimmed by 2 bases and J by 4 bases, leaving 11 bases between them. The CDR3 extends over 15 amino acids. The germline gives CDR1 SGHAT, CDR2 FQNNGV.

The chain links TRBV29-1 to TRBJ2-1; TRBD2 aligns across 8 bases. CDR1 is SQVTM, CDR2 ANQGSEA, per germline. V was clipped by 4 bases and J by 9 bases; unmatched bases: 17. This CDR3 is 16 amino acids long. DNA for the CDR3: TGCAGCGTTGGACTTTCCGGGACTAGGGGGAGCAGTGAGCAGTTCTTC. This translates into CSVGLSGTRGSSEQFF.

The chain joins TRBV7-2 to TRBJ2-7; D gene uncertain. CDR1 SGHTA and CDR2 FQGNSA come from the germline V gene. CDR3 length: 14 residues. The V gene lost 8 bases and the J gene lost 0 bases, with 14 bases spanning the gap. The CDR3 coding sequence is TGTGCCAGCCGCCTACAACGTAACTCCTACGAGCAGTACTTC. Protein sequence: CASRLQRNSYEQYF.

The chain joins TRBV28 to TRBJ2-7; 8 nucleotides align to TRBD1. CDR1 is MDHEN and CDR2 is SYDVKM in the germline V gene. Germline trimming cut 2 bases from V and 5 bases from J; bases unmatched to any gene: 8. The CDR3 spans 15 residues. The CDR3 DNA reads as TGTGCCAGCAGTTTAGGTGGGACAGGTGGGGACGAGCAGTACTTC. Its translation is CASSLGGTGGDEQYF.

As regards this clone: Within the sample, other DNA sequences also encode this same CDR3. The chain joins TRBV5-1 to TRBJ2-2; tentatively, D is TRBD1 or TRBD2 (5 bases each). Germline assignment: CDR1 SGHRS and CDR2 YFSETQ. Trimming pared 0 bases from V and 4 bases from J, leaving 10 bases between. The CDR3 consists of 15 residues. The DNA of the CDR3 is TGCGCCAGCAGCTTGGTTGGGGGACCCACCGGGGAGCTGTTTTTT. Translating it yields CASSLVGGPTGELFF.

This clone came up a few times. The chain links TRBV30 to TRBJ1-4, with D maybe TRBD1 (5 bases). From germline, CDR1 is GTSNPN and CDR2 SVGIG (reference sequence). Trimming took 1 base from V and 6 from J, leaving 12 bases between them. The CDR3 extends over 14 amino acids. The CDR3 DNA follows: TGTGCCTGGAGTGAGGGGCCTCGAGATGAAAAACTGTTTTTT. It translates to CAWSEGPRDEKLFF.

This clone was recorded once. V gene TRBV11-2 combines with J gene TRBJ2-5; TRBD2 matches at 10 bases. The germline CDR1 and CDR2 sequences are SGHAT and FQNNGV. The CDR3 has 16 amino acids. V was pared by 3 bases and J by 0 bases, with 4 bases of the junction left unmatched. The CDR3 spells CASSFGTSAHQETQYF. In DNA form, the CDR3 reads TGTGCCAGCAGCTTTGGGACTAGCGCACACCAAGAGACCCAGTACTTC.

This sequence joins TRBV5-1 and TRBJ2-3; unclear D gene. CDR3 length equals 15 residues. Per the germline V gene, CDR1 is SGHRS and CDR2 is YFSETQ. Trimming took 4 bases from V and 0 from J, leaving 12 bases between them. CDR3 coding DNA: TGCGCCAGCAGCCCGAGCGTCGGAAGCACAGATACGCAGTATTTT. Protein sequence: CASSPSVGSTDTQYF.

The sample holds a few counts of this clone. The sample has other DNA sequences that encode this CDR3 too. J is TRBJ1-5 and V is TRBV28; 10 bases fit TRBD1. The trim removed 4 bases at V and 2 bases at J, leaving 5 bases unmatched. This CDR3 has 16 amino acids. Germline V gene sequence: CDR1 MDHEN, CDR2 SYDVKM. The CDR3 protein is CASSSLTGGGNQPQHF. DNA for the CDR3: TGTGCCAGCAGTTCCCTGACAGGGGGCGGCAATCAGCCCCAGCATTTT.

V gene TRBV5-6 combines with J gene TRBJ1-4; D uncertain. From germline, CDR1 is SGHDT and CDR2 YYEEEE. Trimming removed 3 bases from V and 7 bases from J, with 13 bases in between. This CDR3 has 14 amino acids. For the CDR3, the DNA is TGTGCCAGCAGCTCGCCTCGGCAAGGTGAAAAACTGTTTTTT. Its translation: CASSSPRQGEKLFF.

This clone was seen a few times. The chain is built from TRBV6-5 and TRBJ1-1, with D possibly matching TRBD1 (6 bases). The V end was cut by 3 bases, the J end by 0 bases, with 8 bases between. Germline V gene lookup returns CDR1 MNHEY and CDR2 SVGAGI. This CDR3 region has 14 residues. CDR3 sequence reads: CASSYQGMNTEAFF. The CDR3 nucleotides read TGTGCCAGCAGTTATCAGGGGATGAACACTGAAGCTTTCTTT.

The sample holds one count of this clone. The gene calls are TRBV6-5 and TRBJ1-6, with TRBD1 matching over 7 bases. The V and J ends lost 7 bases and 10 bases, in that order; junction bases with no gene match: 13. CDR3 length: 15 amino acids. Germline V CDR1 and CDR2: MNHEY, SVGAGI. The CDR3 here is CASTARQGSGSPLHF. As DNA, the CDR3 is TGTGCCAGCACCGCCCGACAGGGTTCAGGGTCACCCCTCCACTTT.

This chain connects TRBV9 to TRBJ2-1, with D unresolved. This CDR3 has 16 amino acids. Germline V gene data show CDR1 as SGDLS and CDR2 as YYNGEE. Between the trimmed V and J ends, which lost 1 base and 8 bases, there was a span of 19 bases. The CDR3 DNA follows: TGTGCCAGCAGCGTAACGGCTAGGATAATGGCGGATGAGCAGTTCTTC. It codes for CASSVTARIMADEQFF.

The chain links TRBV7-2 to TRBJ2-1; 7 bases are a match to TRBD2. Germline-derived CDR1 and CDR2 are SGHTA and FQGNSA. V was pared by 1 base and J by 7 bases, with 7 bases of the junction left unmatched. The CDR3 has 15 residues. The CDR3 loop reads CASSLDGRTVNEQFF. Written as DNA, the CDR3 is TGTGCCAGCAGCTTAGACGGGAGGACGGTGAATGAGCAGTTCTTC.

Details on this clone: The same CDR3 is also encoded by other DNA sequences in this sample. Written as DNA, the CDR3 is TGTGCCAGCTCACCTGGGACAGGTTATGGCTACACCTTC. Protein: CASSPGTGYGYTF. This sequence joins TRBV18 and TRBJ1-2, with TRBD1 matching 8 bases. Germline V gene sequence: CDR1 KGHSH, CDR2 LQKENI. V lost 3 bases and J lost 5; bases outside the gene matches: 2. CDR3 length: 13 residues.

The chain combines TRBV19 with TRBJ1-3, with 8 positions matching TRBD1. The germline CDR1 and CDR2 sequences are LNHDA and SQIVND (reference sequence). The CDR3 has 16 residues. V shed 4 bases and J 0 bases; nucleotides not matched to a gene: 5. The CDR3 nucleotides read TGTGCCAGTAGTACCCACGGGACAGGCTCTGGAAACACCATATATTTT. It specifies CASSTHGTGSGNTIYF.

The chain couples TRBV16 to TRBJ2-5; D remains ambiguous. Germline V lookup: CDR1 KGHSY, CDR2 FQNENV. V dropped 7 bases and J dropped 5 bases, with 14 bases sitting between them. This CDR3 region has 13 residues. CDR3 region: CASTLGYRETQYF. The CDR3 DNA follows: TGTGCCAGCACCCTCGGGTATCGGGAGACCCAGTACTTC.

V and J are TRBV30 and TRBJ1-1, with D tentatively TRBD1 (5 bases). Germline V gives CDR1 GTSNPN, CDR2 SVGIG (reference sequence). Trimming left V 3 bases short and J 1 base short, with 12 bases between. The CDR3 covers 14 residues. CDR3 residues: CAWSKGRANTEAFF. The DNA of the CDR3 is TGTGCCTGGAGCAAGGGGAGGGCGAACACTGAAGCTTTCTTT.

This clone was seen a few times. V gene TRBV19 combines with J gene TRBJ1-2, with 11 bases lining up with TRBD1. Germline V gives CDR1 LNHDA, CDR2 SQIVND (reference sequence). This CDR3 has 14 residues. The junction had 8 bases not matched to a gene; V was cut back by 9 bases and J by 5 bases. As DNA, the CDR3 is TGTGCCAGCACGGACAGGGGGCCATTATATGGCTACACCTTC. This translates into CASTDRGPLYGYTF.